One sample yielded the 32 T cell receptor beta chains listed below, sequenced in a study of cytomegalovirus exposure and HLA in healthy donors. Sequencing used immunoSEQ multiplex PCR; TCRdb keeps in-frame clones, though not all of them. The sample contains 150,000 to 200,000 clones, 87% of which appear only once. Sample: PBMCs. The receptor set was obtained from a woman in her twenties or thirties in good health and CMV-seronegative.

This chain uses TRBV27 with TRBJ2-5; the D gene is possibly TRBD1 (6 bases). Germline CDR1 and CDR2: MNHEY and SMNVEV (reference sequence). The CDR3 extends over 11 amino acids. Trimming shortened V by 6 bases and J by 7 bases, and 9 bases separated the two germline ends. CDR3 DNA sequence: TGTGCCAGCAGAGGGGGTCGGACCCAGTACTTC. Protein sequence: CASRGGRTQYF.

CDR3 amino acids: CSVEDGGWDGIGYTF. Here the CDR3 DNA reads TGCAGCGTTGAAGATGGGGGCTGGGACGGAATTGGCTACACCTTC. V is TRBV29-1 and J is TRBJ1-2; possible D gene TRBD1, 6 bases. CDR3 length equals 15 residues. The V gene lost 0 bases and the J gene lost 7 bases, with 18 bases spanning the gap. Per germline, CDR1 SQVTM and CDR2 ANQGSEA.

The chain joins TRBV5-6 to TRBJ1-3, with D unresolved. In germline, CDR1 is SGHDT, CDR2 YYEEEE. V was cut by 0 bases and J by 0 bases, with 13 bases left in between. The CDR3 is 17 residues long. The DNA of the CDR3 is TGTGCCAGCAGCTTGGGAGGTGGCTTTATCTCTGGAAACACCATATATTTT. Its protein product is CASSLGGGFISGNTIYF. Combining the CDR3 with reference TRBV5-6 and TRBJ1-3 gives the whole variable domain DAGVTQSPTHLIKTRGQQVTLRCSPKSGHDTVSWYQQALGQGPQFIFQYYEEEERQRGNFPDRFSGHQFPNYSSELNVNALLLGDSALYLCASSLGGGFISGNTIYFGEGSWLTVV.

The gene calls are TRBV21-1 and TRBJ1-2. TRBV21-1 is a documented pseudogene. CDR3 length: 13 residues. The CDR3 spells CASSKAREYGYTF. CDR3 bases: TGTGCCAGCAGCAAAGCGCGGGAGTATGGCTACACCTTC.

The chain combines TRBV5-1 with TRBJ2-3; 12 bases align to TRBD2. Germline V gives CDR1 SGHRS, CDR2 YFSETQ. The CDR3 is made up of 16 amino acids. V trimming: 7 bases; J trimming: 2 bases; junction bases outside the gene matches: 8. CDR3 sequence: CASCLRLAGATDTQYF. CDR3 in DNA: TGCGCCAGCTGCCTTCGACTAGCGGGGGCCACAGATACGCAGTATTTT.

The V gene is TRBV4-1, the J gene TRBJ1-1, with a tentative D call TRBD1 (5 bases). Trimming left V 1 base short and J 2 bases short, with 14 bases between. CDR3 length: 16 residues. Germline loops: CDR1 MGHRA, CDR2 YSYEKL. CDR3 coding DNA: TGCGCCAGCAGCCAAGGCCCCGCAGGGTTCAACACTGAAGCTTTCTTT. This gives the protein CASSQGPAGFNTEAFF.

The chain is built from TRBV9 and TRBJ2-3; possibly TRBD2 for D (5 bases). Trimming removed 3 bases from V and 4 bases from J, with 21 bases in between. Germline assignment: CDR1 SGDLS and CDR2 YYNGEE. This CDR3 is built from 17 residues. CDR3 amino acids: CASSADLASAAADTQYF. CDR3 DNA: TGTGCCAGCAGCGCCGATCTAGCTTCCGCCGCGGCAGATACGCAGTATTTT.

The V and J genes are TRBV7-2 and TRBJ2-7; D call uncertain. CDR3 size: 15 residues. V dropped 4 bases and J dropped 0 bases, with 13 bases sitting between them. Germline V gene lookup returns CDR1 SGHTA and CDR2 FQGNSA. The CDR3 region is CASSSVAALSYEQYF. CDR3 nucleotide sequence: TGTGCCAGCAGCTCAGTAGCAGCCCTCTCCTACGAGCAGTACTTC.

This rearrangement joins TRBV7-8 to TRBJ2-1; the match to TRBD2 covers 12 bases. Germline CDR1 is SGHVS and CDR2 is FQNEAQ. V shed 6 bases and J 7 bases; nucleotides not matched to a gene: 4. The CDR3 has 14 amino acids. The CDR3: CASSFLAGGNEQFF. The CDR3 nucleotides are TGTGCCAGCAGTTTCCTAGCGGGGGGGAATGAGCAGTTCTTC.

The CDR3 reads CASSGVGAQYEKLFF. Written as DNA, the CDR3 is TGCGCCAGCAGCGGGGTGGGGGCGCAGTATGAAAAACTGTTTTTT. This chain connects TRBV5-1 to TRBJ1-4, with D perhaps TRBD1 (6 bases). This CDR3 region has 15 residues. Trimming removed 4 bases at V and 6 bases at J, with 16 bases between. Germline CDR1 reads SGHRS; CDR2 reads YFSETQ.

The chain joins TRBV6-5 to TRBJ2-7, with TRBD1 identical over 9 bases. The CDR3 consists of 15 residues. V lost 7 bases, J lost 7 bases, and 14 bases stayed unmatched. Germline assignment: CDR1 MNHEY and CDR2 SVGAGI. CDR3 sequence: CASTTRWDRVGEQYF. The CDR3 region has the DNA TGTGCCAGCACCACCAGGTGGGACAGGGTGGGGGAGCAGTACTTC.

This rearrangement joins TRBV6-5 to TRBJ1-5, with a possible D match to TRBD1 (5 bases). This CDR3 region has 13 residues. The V end was cut by 6 bases, the J end by 0 bases, with 6 bases between. Germline V gene data show CDR1 as MNHEY and CDR2 as SVGAGI. The CDR3 nucleotides read TGTGCCAGCAGACAGGATAGCAATCAGCCCCAGCATTTT. Translating gives CASRQDSNQPQHF.

V gene TRBV11-2 combines with J gene TRBJ1-2; D is unclear. The V gene's germline CDR1 is SGHAT and CDR2 FQNNGV. The CDR3 consists of 18 residues. V was clipped by 5 bases and J by 8 bases, with 30 bases between them. In DNA, the CDR3 is TGTGCCAGCAGCCATCCGGCAAACCCATCCGATGAGAGGTTGGGCTACACCTTC. It codes for CASSHPANPSDERLGYTF.

V is TRBV6-5 and J is TRBJ2-2; D may be TRBD1 (6 bases). Germline assignment: CDR1 MNHEY and CDR2 SVGAGI. This CDR3 is 14 amino acids long. Trimming left V 6 bases short and J 6 bases short, with 14 bases between. DNA of the CDR3: TGTGCCAGCAGCCTAACAGGGATGGCCGGGGAGCTGTTTTTT. It is translated as CASSLTGMAGELFF.

This clone was counted once. The chain uses TRBV30 and TRBJ2-7; 10 nucleotides align to TRBD2. CDR3 length: 15 residues. V shed 2 bases, J shed 3 bases, and the junction held 7 bases outside the gene matches. Germline V gene sequence: CDR1 GTSNPN, CDR2 SVGIG (reference sequence). The CDR3 DNA sequence: TGTGCCTGGAGTCTCCCTAGCGGGGGTATCTACGAGCAGTACTTC. Amino acids: CAWSLPSGGIYEQYF.

This chain connects TRBV7-9 to TRBJ1-2, with 10 bases identical to TRBD1. This CDR3 has 14 amino acids. Per germline, CDR1 SEHNR and CDR2 FQNEAQ (reference sequence). Trimming cost V 3 bases and J 6 bases; bases outside gene matches: 4. The CDR3 here is CASSFLGTGDGYTF. In nucleotides, the CDR3 is TGTGCCAGCAGCTTTTTGGGGACAGGGGATGGCTACACCTTC.

Worth noting for this clone: In the same sample, other DNA sequences code for this CDR3. The chain joins TRBV5-6 to TRBJ1-1, with D unclear. The CDR3 extends over 12 amino acids. CDR1 and CDR2 from the germline V gene are SGHDT and YYEEEE. The germline V and J ends were trimmed by 2 bases and 5 bases, with 7 bases remaining between them. CDR3 sequence (DNA): TGTGCCAGCAGCTTTGGGAGGACTGAAGCTTTCTTT. Protein sequence: CASSFGRTEAFF.

J is TRBJ2-3 and V is TRBV7-2; D gene unclear. Between the trimmed V and J ends, which lost 3 bases and 5 bases, there was a span of 9 bases. The CDR3 has 13 amino acids. Germline loops: CDR1 SGHTA, CDR2 FQGNSA. Here the CDR3 reads CASSFSLGDTQYF. The DNA of the CDR3 is TGTGCCAGCAGCTTTTCCCTAGGAGATACGCAGTATTTT.

The rearrangement links TRBV10-3 to TRBJ2-3; 8 bases line up with TRBD2. Losses at the gene ends were 3 bases for V and 1 base for J; bases not matched to a gene: 6. The V gene's germline CDR1 is ENHRY and CDR2 SYGVKD. The CDR3 is 16 amino acids. The CDR3, as DNA: TGTGCCATCAGTGATTTGGCTAGCGGGCGCACAGATACGCAGTATTTT. It specifies CAISDLASGRTDTQYF.

The V and J genes are TRBV5-1 and TRBJ1-1, with 8 positions matching TRBD1. The CDR3 sequence is 17 residues long. Germline V lookup: CDR1 SGHRS, CDR2 YFSETQ. Losses at the gene ends were 3 bases for V and 3 bases for J; bases not matched to a gene: 13. The CDR3 DNA is TGCGCCAGCAGCTGGGGGGGGAGACAGGGGTTGGACACTGAAGCTTTCTTT. It translates to CASSWGGRQGLDTEAFF.

The V and J genes are TRBV7-2 and TRBJ2-3, with a tentative D call TRBD2 (5 bases). The CDR3 spans 14 residues. With 1 base removed from V and 5 bases from J, the gap between germline ends came to 10 bases. CDR1 is SGHTA, CDR2 FQGNSA, per germline. CDR3 nucleotide sequence: TGTGCCAGCAGCTTAGTTAGCGTGGGAGATACGCAGTATTTT. Translated: CASSLVSVGDTQYF.

The CDR3 sequence is CAWSGGDLGLHSYNEQFF. The CDR3 DNA reads as TGTGCCTGGAGTGGCGGGGACCTGGGCCTACACTCCTACAATGAGCAGTTCTTC. This sequence joins TRBV30 and TRBJ2-1; D is possibly TRBD2 (6 bases). Trimming took off 1 base at V and 0 bases at J, with 19 bases between the two ends. The CDR3 is made up of 18 amino acids. Germline V lookup: CDR1 GTSNPN, CDR2 SVGIG (reference sequence).

DNA of the CDR3: TGTGCCAGCAGTGTGGGGTCGCGGGAGGGTAACACCGGGGAGCTGTTTTTT. Encoded protein: CASSVGSREGNTGELFF. The rearrangement uses TRBV7-6 and TRBJ2-2; the match to TRBD2 covers 9 bases. The CDR3 covers 17 residues. CDR1 and CDR2 (germline): SGHVS, FNYEAQ. Germline trimming cut 6 bases from V and 2 bases from J; bases unmatched to any gene: 10.

V and J are TRBV7-8 and TRBJ2-7, with D possibly matching TRBD2 (6 bases). Looked up from germline, CDR1 is SGHVS and CDR2 is FQNEAQ. The CDR3 sequence is 16 residues long. V was shortened by 3 bases and J by 0 bases, with 15 bases between the two germline ends. This CDR3 reads CASSFGPGLTSYEQYF. The CDR3 DNA reads as TGTGCCAGCAGCTTTGGCCCGGGACTTACCTCCTACGAGCAGTACTTC.

The rearrangement uses TRBV29-1 and TRBJ1-2; a weak D match, TRBD1 (5 bases). Trimming pared 4 bases from V and 4 bases from J, leaving 19 bases between. Germline CDR1 SQVTM, CDR2 ANQGSEA. This CDR3 has 15 amino acids. The CDR3 DNA sequence: TGCAGCGTTGCACCCCAGTCAGGGTCCCTCTATGGCTACACCTTC. It translates to CSVAPQSGSLYGYTF.

This chain uses TRBV5-1 with TRBJ2-7, with 8 nucleotides matching TRBD1. V lost 0 bases, J lost 4 bases, and 3 bases stayed unmatched. This CDR3 is built from 14 residues. The germline gives CDR1 SGHRS, CDR2 YFSETQ. The CDR3 DNA reads as TGCGCCAGCAGCTTGGTTGGACAGGGTTACGAGCAGTACTTC. The encoded protein is CASSLVGQGYEQYF.

The V call is TRBV27, the J call TRBJ1-6; D ambiguous. Germline V lookup: CDR1 MNHEY, CDR2 SMNVEV (reference sequence). CDR3 length: 15 amino acids. Trimming pared 3 bases from V and 6 bases from J, leaving 12 bases between. The CDR3 loop is CASSLGRKVNSPLHF. The CDR3 DNA reads TGTGCCAGCAGTTTGGGCAGAAAAGTTAATTCACCCCTCCACTTT.

This chain joins TRBV9 and TRBJ1-2; D is possibly TRBD1 (6 bases). Germline V lookup: CDR1 SGDLS, CDR2 YYNGEE. V was pared by 0 bases and J by 4 bases, with 22 bases between. The CDR3 loop spans 18 amino acids. In nucleotides, the CDR3 is TGTGCCAGCAGCGTAGAATCGGGGGGCAGGTTAAGACCCTATGGCTACACCTTC. The encoded protein is CASSVESGGRLRPYGYTF.

The chain is built from TRBV5-1 and TRBJ2-7, with 7 bases lining up with TRBD1. Germline CDR1 and CDR2: SGHRS and YFSETQ. The CDR3 is 14 residues long. The ends lost 1 base at V and 3 bases at J; junction bases unmatched: 4. CDR3 DNA: TGCGCCAGCAGCTTGTCGGACAGGCGCTACGAGCAGTACTTC. This encodes CASSLSDRRYEQYF.

This chain links TRBV5-3 with TRBJ2-7, with 8 bases fitting TRBD2. TRBV5-3 is an open reading frame whose function is uncertain. The junction had 15 bases not matched to a gene; V was cut back by 8 bases and J by 2 bases. This CDR3 region has 16 residues. CDR3 DNA: TGTGCCAGGAGGAGCCTGAAGCGGGGGTACCCCTACGAGCAGTACTTC. Its translation: CARRSLKRGYPYEQYF.

This clone came up a few times. The chain combines TRBV19 with TRBJ2-7; 7 positions agree with TRBD1. Germline trimming cut 3 bases from V and 0 bases from J; bases unmatched to any gene: 2. Per germline, CDR1 LNHDA and CDR2 SQIVND (reference sequence). The CDR3 sequence is 14 residues long. The CDR3 nucleotides are TGTGCCAGTAGTATCCGGGACAGCTCCTACGAGCAGTACTTC. It yields the protein CASSIRDSSYEQYF. Supplemented by reference TRBV19 and TRBJ2-7, the full variable domain reads DGGITQSPKYLFRKEGQNVTLSCEQNLNHDAMYWYRQDPGQGLRLIYYSQIVNDFQKGDIAEGYSVSREKKESFPLTVTSAQKNPTAFYLCASSIRDSSYEQYFGPGTRLTVT.

This chain uses TRBV2 with TRBJ2-7, with 8 bases lining up with TRBD1. V was clipped by 2 bases and J by 6 bases; unmatched bases: 6. The CDR3 totals 14 residues. Germline-derived CDR1 and CDR2 are SNHLY and FYNNEI. CDR3 amino acids: CASSELQGGAEQYF. CDR3 nucleotides: TGTGCCAGCAGTGAATTACAGGGGGGAGCCGAGCAGTACTTC.